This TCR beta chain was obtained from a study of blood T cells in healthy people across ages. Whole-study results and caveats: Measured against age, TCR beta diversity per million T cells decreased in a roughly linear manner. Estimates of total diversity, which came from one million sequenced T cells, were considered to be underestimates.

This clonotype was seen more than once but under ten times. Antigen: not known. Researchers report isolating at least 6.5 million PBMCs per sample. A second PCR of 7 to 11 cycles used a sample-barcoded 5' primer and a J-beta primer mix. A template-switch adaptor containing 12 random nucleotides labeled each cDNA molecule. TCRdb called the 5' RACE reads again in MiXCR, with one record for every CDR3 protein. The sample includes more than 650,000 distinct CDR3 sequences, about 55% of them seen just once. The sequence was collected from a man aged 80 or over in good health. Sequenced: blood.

The CDR3 loop reads CASSQVGPLATDTQYF. For the CDR3, the DNA is TGCGCCAGCAGCCAAGTGGGCCCCCTAGCTACAGATACGCAGTATTTT. The chain employs TRBV4-1 and TRBJ2-3; a weak D match, TRBD2 (5 bases). CDR3 size: 16 residues. The V and J ends lost 1 base and 3 bases respectively, with 14 bases between them. CDR1 is MGHRA and CDR2 is YSYEKL in the germline V gene.